The 24 T cell receptor beta chains in this list originate from one sample, sequenced in a study of fetal regulatory T cell absence and autoimmunity. Produced via immunoSEQ multiplex PCR; TCRdb's table is partial and in-frame only. Of 95,000 or so clones in the sample, 55% to 75% were seen once. Sequencing was performed on pancreas tissue. These TCRs come from a male donor with IPEX syndrome.

The gene calls are TRBV27 and TRBJ2-7, with TRBD2 matching 9 bases. Germline values: CDR1 MNHEY, CDR2 SMNVEV (reference sequence). CDR3 length: 15 amino acids. Losses at the gene ends were 2 bases for V and 0 bases for J; bases not matched to a gene: 2. The CDR3 is CASSLKLAGSYEQYF. DNA for the CDR3: TGTGCCAGCAGTTTAAAACTAGCGGGCTCCTACGAGCAGTACTTC.

CDR3 coding DNA: TGTGCCAGCAGCGTAGGAGACAAATACGAGCAGTACTTC. This codes for CASSVGDKYEQYF. This chain connects TRBV9 to TRBJ2-7; no firm D call. The CDR3 contains 13 residues. Looked up from germline, CDR1 is SGDLS and CDR2 is YYNGEE. The V gene lost 0 bases and the J gene lost 4 bases, with 8 bases spanning the gap.

The gene calls are TRBV21-1 and TRBJ2-2. TRBV21-1 is a recognized pseudogene. The CDR3 spans 14 residues. The CDR3 spells CASREEGDTGELFF. The CDR3 DNA sequence: TGTGCCAGCAGGGAGGAAGGGGATACCGGGGAGCTGTTTTTT.

This clone was recorded once. V is TRBV4-1 and J is TRBJ2-2; 8 bases line up with TRBD2. The CDR3 length is 15 residues. V lost 4 bases, J lost 4 bases, and 5 bases stayed unmatched. Germline V gene data show CDR1 as MGHRA and CDR2 as YSYEKL. The CDR3 here is CASSLIAGITGELFF. The DNA for the CDR3 is TGCGCCAGCAGCCTCATAGCGGGGATCACCGGGGAGCTGTTTTTT.

For the CDR3, the DNA is TGTGCCAGCAGTCTCCTGGACAACTATGGCTACACCTTC. Encoded protein: CASSLLDNYGYTF. The J gene is TRBJ1-2, the V gene TRBV7-9, with D unclear. The CDR3 totals 13 residues. V was shortened by 6 bases and J by 2 bases, with 10 bases between the two germline ends. Germline CDR1 and CDR2: SEHNR and FQNEAQ (reference sequence).

V usage is TRBV4-2 and J usage is TRBJ2-3; 9 positions match TRBD2. CDR1 and CDR2 (germline): LGHNA, YNFKEQ. The CDR3 totals 18 residues. J gave up 1 base and V 0 bases, and 8 bases lay outside the gene matches. Written as DNA, the CDR3 is TGTGCCAGCAGCCAAGAAGGTAGCGGGAGATGGGGCACAGATACGCAGTATTTT. Encoded protein: CASSQEGSGRWGTDTQYF.

This clone appeared once. The V call is TRBV6-1, the J call TRBJ2-7, with D possibly being TRBD2 (5 bases). The length of the CDR3 is 15 residues. Per the germline V gene, CDR1 is MNHNS and CDR2 is SASEGT. Trimming shortened V by 0 bases and J by 3 bases, and 12 bases separated the two germline ends. The CDR3 sequence: CASSEAAGVIYEQYF. For the CDR3, the DNA is TGTGCCAGCAGTGAAGCGGCGGGCGTAATCTACGAGCAGTACTTC.

There are a few counts of this clone. The chain recombines TRBV19 with TRBJ2-7; TRBD2 agrees at 7 bases. This CDR3 has 15 residues. Germline CDR1 LNHDA, CDR2 SQIVND (reference sequence). The V gene end was trimmed by 3 bases and the J gene end by 6 bases; junction bases not matched to a gene: 11. Here the CDR3 DNA reads TGTGCCAGTAGTATTAGTGCGGGAGTCCCCGTCGAGCAGTACTTC. Translating it yields CASSISAGVPVEQYF. Drawing the rest from reference TRBV19 and TRBJ2-7, the complete variable domain is DGGITQSPKYLFRKEGQNVTLSCEQNLNHDAMYWYRQDPGQGLRLIYYSQIVNDFQKGDIAEGYSVSREKKESFPLTVTSAQKNPTAFYLCASSISAGVPVEQYFGPGTRLTVT.

This chain links TRBV12-5 with TRBJ2-7; 12 nucleotides agree with TRBD2. Germline V CDR1 and CDR2: LGHNT, FRNRAP. The V gene end was trimmed by 5 bases and the J gene end by 2 bases; junction bases not matched to a gene: 1. This CDR3 has 14 residues. CDR3 bases: TGTGCTAGTGGTCGGACTAGCGGGGCCTACGAGCAGTACTTC. This sequence encodes CASGRTSGAYEQYF.

The chain combines TRBV7-6 with TRBJ2-1; no clear D gene. Trimming removed 5 bases from V and 3 bases from J, with 14 bases in between. This CDR3 has 15 residues. Germline CDR1 is SGHVS and CDR2 is FNYEAQ. Here the CDR3 DNA reads TGTGCCAGCAGCCTCGCGATCGAAGTCTACAATGAGCAGTTCTTC. Its translation: CASSLAIEVYNEQFF.

The genes are TRBV6-6 and TRBJ2-3, with TRBD2 matching 8 bases. V gave up 8 bases and J gave up 2 bases; unmatched junction bases: 12. The germline V gene encodes CDR1 MNHNY and CDR2 SVGAGI (reference sequence). The CDR3 loop spans 16 amino acids. DNA for the CDR3: TGTGCCAGCCCTCCCGTTCCGGGGGGGCCCACAGATACGCAGTATTTT. Amino acid sequence: CASPPVPGGPTDTQYF.

The genes are TRBV29-1 and TRBJ1-2; no firm D call. Trimming removed 1 base from V and 4 bases from J, with 13 bases in between. The V gene's germline CDR1 is SQVTM and CDR2 ANQGSEA. The CDR3 contains 14 residues. The CDR3 is CSVEGGSTAYGYTF. CDR3 bases: TGCAGCGTTGAAGGAGGGTCGACCGCCTATGGCTACACCTTC. Full variable domain (missing parts from reference TRBV29-1 and TRBJ1-2): SAVISQKPSRDICQRGTSLTIQCQVDSQVTMMFWYRQQPGQSLTLIATANQGSEATYESGFVIDKFPISRPNLTFSTLTVSNMSPEDSSIYLCSVEGGSTAYGYTFGSGTRLTVV.

V gene TRBV7-8 combines with J gene TRBJ2-5, with TRBD2 identical over 11 bases. The CDR3 is 18 residues long. Germline CDR1 SGHVS, CDR2 FQNEAQ. The trim removed 8 bases at V and 5 bases at J, leaving 19 bases unmatched. The CDR3: CASPSGGLAGGPVETQYF. CDR3 coding DNA: TGTGCCAGCCCCAGTGGGGGGTTAGCGGGAGGGCCAGTGGAGACCCAGTACTTC.

The J gene is TRBJ2-5, the V gene TRBV7-2, with 7 positions matching TRBD2. The CDR3 runs to 14 residues. Trimming removed 1 base from V and 7 bases from J; junction bases left unmatched: 6. Germline CDR1 reads SGHTA; CDR2 reads FQGNSA. This chain's CDR3 is CASSLGLASRTQYF. The CDR3 DNA follows: TGTGCCAGCAGCTTAGGACTAGCTAGCCGGACCCAGTACTTC.

The rearrangement uses TRBV11-2 and TRBJ1-2, with D possibly TRBD1 on 6 matching bases. The V end was cut by 1 base, the J end by 5 bases, with 11 bases between. Germline V gene lookup returns CDR1 SGHAT and CDR2 FQNNGV. The CDR3 runs to 14 residues. For the CDR3, the DNA is TGTGCCAGCAGCTTAGGAGGCACAGGGTATGGCTACACCTTC. This encodes CASSLGGTGYGYTF.

The chain links TRBV5-1 to TRBJ2-3; 10 bases match TRBD2. This CDR3 has 14 amino acids. Germline-derived CDR1 and CDR2 are SGHRS and YFSETQ. With 5 bases clipped from V and 1 base from J, the junction kept 1 base outside the gene matches. CDR3: CASRAGGRTDTQYF. The DNA for the CDR3 is TGCGCCAGCAGAGCGGGAGGGCGCACAGATACGCAGTATTTT.

The chain uses TRBV6-6 and TRBJ2-2; possibly TRBD1 or TRBD2 for D (5 bases each). The V gene lost 6 bases and the J gene lost 7 bases, with 15 bases spanning the gap. This CDR3 spans 14 amino acids. Germline lookup yields CDR1 MNHNY and CDR2 SVGAGI (reference sequence). The DNA of the CDR3 is TGTGCCAGCAGGAGGGGACGGGATCACGGGGAGCTGTTTTTT. Its protein is CASRRGRDHGELFF.

This chain uses TRBV7-6 with TRBJ2-3; D tentatively fits TRBD1 or TRBD2 (5 bases each). The CDR3 loop spans 14 amino acids. Trimming left V 3 bases short and J 1 base short, with 8 bases between. The germline V gene has CDR1 SGHVS and CDR2 FNYEAQ. Here the CDR3 reads CASSFRGGTDTQYF. CDR3 in DNA: TGTGCCAGCAGCTTTAGAGGGGGCACAGATACGCAGTATTTT.

V usage is TRBV30 and J usage is TRBJ2-7; 11 bases are shared with TRBD2. The CDR3 totals 16 residues. V lost 2 bases and J lost 1; bases outside the gene matches: 7. Germline V CDR1 and CDR2: GTSNPN, SVGIG (reference sequence). The CDR3, as DNA: TGTGCCTGGAGTTTTTCTAGCGGGAGGCCTTCCTACGAGCAGTACTTC. Its translation: CAWSFSSGRPSYEQYF.

This clone came up a few times. This sequence joins TRBV7-2 and TRBJ2-3; weak D call: TRBD2 (5 bases). Looked up from germline, CDR1 is SGHTA and CDR2 is FQGNSA. V was trimmed by 3 bases and J by 2 bases, leaving 9 bases between them. There are 14 residues in the CDR3. CDR3 in amino acids: CASSFPGSTDTQYF. The CDR3 DNA is TGTGCCAGCAGCTTTCCGGGATCCACAGATACGCAGTATTTT.

This sequence joins TRBV5-4 and TRBJ2-1; 10 positions agree with TRBD2. CDR3 length: 16 amino acids. V lost 0 bases and J lost 6; bases outside the gene matches: 6. CDR1 and CDR2 from the germline V gene are SGHNT and YYREEE (reference sequence). The CDR3: CASSLASGGPGNEQFF. In DNA, the CDR3 is TGTGCCAGCAGCTTGGCTAGCGGGGGCCCCGGCAATGAGCAGTTCTTC.

The chain couples TRBV19 to TRBJ2-1, with 7 bases that match TRBD2. The V gene end was trimmed by 3 bases and the J gene end by 2 bases; junction bases not matched to a gene: 7. From germline, CDR1 is LNHDA and CDR2 SQIVND (reference sequence). The CDR3 extends over 16 amino acids. This CDR3 is CASSIEASGTYNEQFF. The CDR3 DNA reads as TGTGCCAGTAGTATCGAGGCTAGCGGTACCTACAATGAGCAGTTCTTC.

This rearrangement joins TRBV7-2 to TRBJ2-1; D is undetermined. V gave up 1 base and J gave up 7 bases, with 11 bases separating them. CDR3 size: 14 residues. Germline CDR1 SGHTA, CDR2 FQGNSA. CDR3 DNA sequence: TGTGCCAGCAGCTTAGACTGGGTGTGGAATGAGCAGTTCTTC. Translated, it gives CASSLDWVWNEQFF.

The chain recombines TRBV6-4 with TRBJ1-6; D perhaps matches TRBD1 (6 bases). Looked up from germline, CDR1 is MRHNA and CDR2 is SNTAGT. V lost 2 bases and J 14 bases, leaving 19 bases between the germline ends. The CDR3 has 15 amino acids. Written as DNA, the CDR3 is TGTGCCAGCAGTGACAAGGTCCCTTCGCACAGGGCCCTCCACTTT. Translation: CASSDKVPSHRALHF.